The clone carrying this TCR beta chain was recorded a few times. One entry per CDR3 protein results from TCRdb running MiXCR on the RT-PCR reads. This table has over 130,000 distinct CDR3 sequences, about 40% appearing once. The data originate from a study of patients and donors after allogeneic stem cell transplantation. The CDR3 contains 11 residues. The sequenced material came from blood, either unsorted or a sorted T cell fraction (not recorded which). The TCR sequence derives from a human donor who was either an allogeneic HSCT recipient or a stem cell or donor lymphocyte infusion donor (not recorded which). It is not recorded whose cells these are; they may come from a transplant donor. The gene calls are TRBV12-3 or TRBV12-4 and TRBJ2-2, with TRBD1 matching 9 bases. DNA of the CDR3: TGTGGGACAGGGGATACCGGGGAGCTGTTTTTT. Protein sequence: CGTGDTGELFF.